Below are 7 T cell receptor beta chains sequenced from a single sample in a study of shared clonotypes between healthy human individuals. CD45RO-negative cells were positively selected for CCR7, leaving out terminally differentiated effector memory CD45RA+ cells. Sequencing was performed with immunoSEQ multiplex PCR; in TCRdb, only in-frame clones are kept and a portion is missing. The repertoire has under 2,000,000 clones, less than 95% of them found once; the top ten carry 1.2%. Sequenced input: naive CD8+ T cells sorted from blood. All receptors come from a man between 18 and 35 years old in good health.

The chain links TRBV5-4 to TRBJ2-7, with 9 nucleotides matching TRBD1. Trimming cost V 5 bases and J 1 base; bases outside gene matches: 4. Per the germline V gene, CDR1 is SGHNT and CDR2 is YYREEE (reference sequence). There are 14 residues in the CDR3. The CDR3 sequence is CASRQDRGSYEQYF. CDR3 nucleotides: TGTGCCAGCAGGCAGGACAGGGGTTCCTACGAGCAGTACTTC.

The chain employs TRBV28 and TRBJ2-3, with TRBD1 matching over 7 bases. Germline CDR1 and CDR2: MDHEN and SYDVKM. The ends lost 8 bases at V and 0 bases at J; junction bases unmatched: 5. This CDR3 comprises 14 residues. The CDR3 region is CASADRASTDTQYF. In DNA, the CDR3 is TGTGCCAGCGCCGACAGGGCTAGCACAGATACGCAGTATTTT.

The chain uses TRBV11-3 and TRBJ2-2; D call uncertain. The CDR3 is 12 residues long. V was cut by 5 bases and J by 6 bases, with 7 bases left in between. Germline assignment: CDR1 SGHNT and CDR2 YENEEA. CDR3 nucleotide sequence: TGTGCCAGCAGCCGAGAGTCCGGGGAGCTGTTTTTT. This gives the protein CASSRESGELFF. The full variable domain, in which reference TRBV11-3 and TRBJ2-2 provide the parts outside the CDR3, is EAGVVQSPRYKIIEKKQPVAFWCNPISGHNTLYWYLQNLGQGPELLIRYENEEAVDDSQLPKDRFSAERLKGVDSTLKIQPAELGDSAVYLCASSRESGELFFGEGSRLTVL.

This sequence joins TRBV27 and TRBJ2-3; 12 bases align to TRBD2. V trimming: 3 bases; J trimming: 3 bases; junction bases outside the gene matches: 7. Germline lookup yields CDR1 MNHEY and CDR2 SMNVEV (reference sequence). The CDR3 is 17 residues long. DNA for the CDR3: TGTGCCAGCAGTTTGTCCCGACTAGCGGGGGAGACAGATACGCAGTATTTT. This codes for CASSLSRLAGETDTQYF.

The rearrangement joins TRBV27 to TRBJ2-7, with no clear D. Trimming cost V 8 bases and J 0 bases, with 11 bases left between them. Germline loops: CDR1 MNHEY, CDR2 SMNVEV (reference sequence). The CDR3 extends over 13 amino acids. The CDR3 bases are TGTGCCAGCGGCTTTAAGAGCTCCTACGAGCAGTACTTC. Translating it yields CASGFKSSYEQYF.

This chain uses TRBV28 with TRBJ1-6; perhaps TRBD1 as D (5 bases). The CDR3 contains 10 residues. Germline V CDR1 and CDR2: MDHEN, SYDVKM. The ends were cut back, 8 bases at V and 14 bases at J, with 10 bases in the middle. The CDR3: CASSGGALHF. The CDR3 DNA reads TGTGCCAGCTCGGGGGGGGCCCTCCACTTT.

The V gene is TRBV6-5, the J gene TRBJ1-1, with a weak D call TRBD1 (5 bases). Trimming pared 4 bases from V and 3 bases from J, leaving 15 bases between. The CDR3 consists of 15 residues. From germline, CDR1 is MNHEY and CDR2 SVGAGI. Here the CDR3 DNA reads TGTGCCAGCAGTTCGACCGATGGGGGGTACACTGAAGCTTTCTTT. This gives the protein CASSSTDGGYTEAFF.